This TCR beta chain was sequenced for a study of blood T cell repertoires in COVID-19. Looking at the study overall: Acute and convalescent COVID-19 samples came from the United States, Italy and Spain. PBMCs, B-cell-depleted T cells, or T cells provided the cDNA or gDNA that made up the material.

The V end lost 6 bases, the J end lost 2 bases, and 17 bases lay between the germline ends. The CDR3 is made up of 15 amino acids. Germline V gene sequence: CDR1 MNHEY, CDR2 SMNVEV (reference sequence). Original analysis: Amplification of reference gene primers provided the estimated nucleated cell counts. Assay: immunoSEQ multiplex PCR; the TCRdb copy retains only in-frame clones and omits some. Clone size and V and J calls were adopted from that table, with D and trimming inferred from the DNA. The data show about 190,000 clones, approximately 79% seen once. The V call is TRBV27, the J call TRBJ2-7; D is perhaps TRBD1 (6 bases). This sequence originates from a man in his forties or fifties who had recovered from COVID-19. Material: peripheral blood. CDR3 amino acids: CASRYTPGHPYEQYF. The DNA for the CDR3 is TGTGCCAGCAGATACACGCCGGGACATCCCTACGAGCAGTACTTC.